The text below deals with one TCR beta chain. As yet, its antigen is unknown. TCRB transcripts that were expressed got sequenced, as all of the isolated RNA had been reverse transcribed. Average reads for naive, central memory and regulatory T cell samples were about 3.57 million. Data came from immunoSEQ multiplex PCR; TCRdb stores just in-frame clones and leaves some out. This table holds 970,000 or so clones, 15% to 20% found once. The data were taken from a study of beta chain features in type 1 diabetes. Whole-study context: Summed over all samples, the examined sorted cells came to about 110 million.

The study, taken as a whole, reports: The similarity of naive, central memory and Treg TCRB repertoires appeared greater among patients than among healthy donors. PCR might show a preference for shorter templates, equally across patients and controls.

The germline V gene encodes CDR1 SGHVS and CDR2 FQNEAQ. V gave up 0 bases and J gave up 3 bases; unmatched junction bases: 10. The CDR3 sequence is 17 residues long. The receptor comes from a young woman in good health. V and J are TRBV7-8 and TRBJ2-7; 8 bases are shared with TRBD2. The sequenced sample was naive CD4+ T cells from blood. The CDR3 sequence is CASSLAAWSGSSYEQYF. CDR3 DNA sequence: TGTGCCAGCAGCTTAGCTGCTTGGAGCGGGAGTAGCTACGAGCAGTACTTC.